The 20 T cell receptor beta chains below were found in one sample sequenced in a study of T cell responses to AZD1222 COVID-19 vaccine. Sequencing was performed with immunoSEQ multiplex PCR; in TCRdb, only in-frame clones are kept and a portion is missing. The data contain about 120,000 clones, over 75% of them singletons. This material consisted of peripheral blood, taken on day 0 of AZD1222 vaccination. The receptors stem from an adult in good health.

This CDR3 is CAILSGTREKLFF. The CDR3 nucleotides read TGTGCCATCCTATCAGGGACAAGAGAAAAACTGTTTTTT. The V call is TRBV28, the J call TRBJ1-4; TRBD1 might be the D (6 bases). The ends were cut back, 10 bases at V and 8 bases at J, with 17 bases in the middle. Looked up from germline, CDR1 is MDHEN and CDR2 is SYDVKM. The CDR3 contains 13 residues.

This clone was detected only a few times. The rearrangement uses TRBV9 and TRBJ2-3, with D perhaps matching TRBD1 or TRBD2 (5 bases each). This CDR3 comprises 16 residues. V lost 0 bases and J lost 1, with 12 bases in between. CDR1 is SGDLS and CDR2 is YYNGEE in the germline V gene. CDR3 coding DNA: TGTGCCAGCAGCGTAGTAGGGGAGCGCGGCACAGATACGCAGTATTTT. Translated, it gives CASSVVGERGTDTQYF. Combining the CDR3 with reference TRBV9 and TRBJ2-3 gives the whole variable domain DSGVTQTPKHLITATGQRVTLRCSPRSGDLSVYWYQQSLDQGLQFLIQYYNGEERAKGNILERFSAQQFPDLHSELNLSSLELGDSALYFCASSVVGERGTDTQYFGPGTRLTVL.

The rearrangement uses TRBV9 and TRBJ1-6; maybe TRBD1 (6 bases). The CDR3 is made up of 17 amino acids. CDR1 and CDR2 from the germline V gene are SGDLS and YYNGEE. V gave up 3 bases and J gave up 12 bases, with 25 bases separating them. CDR3 residues: CASSARDIQGAAGPLHF. DNA for the CDR3: TGTGCCAGCAGCGCGAGGGATATACAGGGAGCCGCAGGACCCCTCCACTTT.

The chain has TRBV7-2 and TRBJ2-7, with 8 positions matching TRBD2. J was trimmed by 3 bases and V by 5 bases; bases with no gene match: 12. From germline, CDR1 is SGHTA and CDR2 FQGNSA. The CDR3 extends over 16 amino acids. CDR3 amino acids: CASSPWGGRSLYEQYF. The DNA of the CDR3 is TGTGCCAGCAGCCCCTGGGGCGGGAGGAGCCTCTACGAGCAGTACTTC.

This chain joins TRBV5-1 and TRBJ2-3, with TRBD1 matching 7 bases. CDR3 length equals 15 residues. From germline, CDR1 is SGHRS and CDR2 YFSETQ. The ends lost 6 bases at V and 1 base at J; junction bases unmatched: 8. CDR3 nucleotides: TGCGCCAGCAACGGACAGGTCCAAGGCACAGATACGCAGTATTTT. It translates to CASNGQVQGTDTQYF.

V gene TRBV2 combines with J gene TRBJ1-2, with D unclear. V lost 8 bases and J lost 5, with 12 bases in between. This CDR3 has 12 residues. From germline, CDR1 is SNHLY and CDR2 FYNNEI. CDR3 sequence: CASFLGRYGYTF. The CDR3, as DNA: TGTGCCAGCTTCCTAGGGAGGTATGGCTACACCTTC.

The V gene is TRBV4-1, the J gene TRBJ2-7; D is ambiguous. Germline-derived CDR1 and CDR2 are MGHRA and YSYEKL. This CDR3 spans 13 amino acids. V shed 1 base and J shed 5 bases, with 9 bases lying between them. Here the CDR3 reads CASSQGGFDEQYF. The CDR3 region has the DNA TGCGCCAGCAGCCAAGGGGGATTCGACGAGCAGTACTTC.

This chain connects TRBV18 to TRBJ2-7, with TRBD1 identical over 9 bases. Per the germline V gene, CDR1 is KGHSH and CDR2 is LQKENI. V lost 0 bases and J lost 2; bases outside the gene matches: 2. This CDR3 is 15 amino acids long. The CDR3 DNA follows: TGTGCCAGCTCACCACCGCGACAGGGGGCCTACGAGCAGTACTTC. This gives the protein CASSPPRQGAYEQYF.

The rearrangement links TRBV7-8 to TRBJ2-7; 11 nucleotides align to TRBD2. The CDR3 runs 17 residues. Germline assignment: CDR1 SGHVS and CDR2 FQNEAQ. Losses at the gene ends were 2 bases for V and 1 base for J; bases not matched to a gene: 7. The CDR3 sequence is CASSLRGLAGGSYEQYF. The CDR3 DNA sequence: TGTGCCAGCAGCTTAAGAGGATTAGCGGGGGGGTCCTACGAGCAGTACTTC.

This rearrangement joins TRBV19 to TRBJ1-5; possible D gene TRBD1, 5 bases. The V gene lost 6 bases and the J gene lost 4 bases, with 10 bases spanning the gap. CDR3 length: 13 residues. In germline, CDR1 is LNHDA, CDR2 SQIVND (reference sequence). The DNA of the CDR3 is TGTGCCAGTAGCCCAGGGAGAAATCAGCCCCAGCATTTT. This gives the protein CASSPGRNQPQHF.

The chain combines TRBV6-1 with TRBJ2-5; a possible D gene is TRBD2 (6 bases). Looked up from germline, CDR1 is MNHNS and CDR2 is SASEGT. V lost 1 base, J lost 0 bases, and 12 bases lay in between. CDR3 length: 16 amino acids. The CDR3 sequence: CASSEGGTRYQETQYF. CDR3 bases: TGTGCCAGCAGTGAAGGTGGGACTCGGTACCAAGAGACCCAGTACTTC.

The chain employs TRBV28 and TRBJ1-2; no firm D call. The germline V and J ends were trimmed by 6 bases and 1 base, with 9 bases remaining between them. Germline CDR1 MDHEN, CDR2 SYDVKM. This CDR3 has 13 amino acids. The CDR3 here is CASRTASNYGYTF. In DNA form, the CDR3 reads TGTGCCAGCAGAACAGCCAGTAACTATGGCTACACCTTC.

This chain uses TRBV7-3 with TRBJ2-1; D is undetermined. Germline V gene data show CDR1 as SGHTA and CDR2 as FQGTGA. This CDR3 spans 17 amino acids. Trimming removed 5 bases at V and 0 bases at J, with 17 bases between. CDR3 coding DNA: TGTGCCAGCAGCCCAATGGCGCAATCCAGCTCCTACAATGAGCAGTTCTTC. Its protein is CASSPMAQSSSYNEQFF.

The V gene is TRBV27, the J gene TRBJ2-7; TRBD1 matches 7 bases. The CDR3 sequence is 14 residues long. Germline values: CDR1 MNHEY, CDR2 SMNVEV (reference sequence). With 6 bases clipped from V and 2 bases from J, the junction kept 7 bases outside the gene matches. The CDR3: CASSWTGLPYEQYF. The CDR3 bases are TGTGCCAGCAGCTGGACAGGCCTTCCCTACGAGCAGTACTTC.

The chain combines TRBV4-1 with TRBJ2-1; TRBD2 might be the D (6 bases). Germline CDR1 reads MGHRA; CDR2 reads YSYEKL. The germline V and J ends were trimmed by 4 bases and 4 bases, with 11 bases remaining between them. This CDR3 has 14 amino acids. CDR3 in DNA: TGCGCCAGCAGCCCGGGGACTTATTACAATGAGCAGTTCTTC. Amino acid sequence: CASSPGTYYNEQFF.

The chain uses TRBV10-3 and TRBJ2-7; TRBD2 agrees at 7 bases. The germline V gene has CDR1 ENHRY and CDR2 SYGVKD. The CDR3 contains 16 residues. J was trimmed by 2 bases and V by 4 bases; bases with no gene match: 11. In DNA form, the CDR3 reads TGTGCCATCAGTGGAGTTAACCAGCGGGACCCCTACGAGCAGTACTTC. It is translated as CAISGVNQRDPYEQYF.

The V call is TRBV9, the J call TRBJ2-1, with D possibly TRBD2 on 5 matching bases. This CDR3 spans 15 amino acids. Germline CDR1 reads SGDLS; CDR2 reads YYNGEE. The V end was cut by 0 bases, the J end by 0 bases, with 7 bases between. The DNA for the CDR3 is TGTGCCAGCAGCGTAGCCGAGGGCTCCTACAATGAGCAGTTCTTC. This sequence encodes CASSVAEGSYNEQFF.

The chain employs TRBV5-1 and TRBJ2-3, with 9 bases aligning to TRBD1. V shed 3 bases, J shed 0 bases, and the junction held 5 bases outside the gene matches. The CDR3 extends over 16 amino acids. From germline, CDR1 is SGHRS and CDR2 YFSETQ. CDR3 loop: CASSSRDRVSTDTQYF. Written as DNA, the CDR3 is TGCGCCAGCAGCTCGAGGGACAGGGTTAGCACAGATACGCAGTATTTT.

This clone has only a few counts. CDR3 DNA: TGTGCCAGCAAGGTGGGAGGGGCGGGCGAGCAGTACTTC. Translation: CASKVGGAGEQYF. The gene calls are TRBV6-5 and TRBJ2-7; 7 bases align to TRBD2. Germline CDR1 and CDR2: MNHEY and SVGAGI. Germline trimming cut 7 bases from V and 6 bases from J; bases unmatched to any gene: 9. The CDR3 is 13 residues long.

This clone was counted a single time. This sequence joins TRBV5-5 and TRBJ2-2, with D tentatively TRBD1 (6 bases). The CDR3 covers 16 residues. V was cut by 3 bases and J by 6 bases, with 18 bases left in between. Germline V CDR1 and CDR2: SGHKS, YYEKEE (reference sequence). CDR3 residues: CASSSRTERAPGELFF. The CDR3 DNA sequence: TGTGCCAGCAGCTCCAGGACAGAGAGGGCCCCCGGGGAGCTGTTTTTT. The full variable domain, completed using reference TRBV5-5 and TRBJ2-2, is DAGVTQSPTHLIKTRGQQVTLRCSPISGHKSVSWYQQVLGQGPQFIFQYYEKEERGRGNFPDRFSARQFPNYSSELNVNALLLGDSALYLCASSSRTERAPGELFFGEGSRLTVL.